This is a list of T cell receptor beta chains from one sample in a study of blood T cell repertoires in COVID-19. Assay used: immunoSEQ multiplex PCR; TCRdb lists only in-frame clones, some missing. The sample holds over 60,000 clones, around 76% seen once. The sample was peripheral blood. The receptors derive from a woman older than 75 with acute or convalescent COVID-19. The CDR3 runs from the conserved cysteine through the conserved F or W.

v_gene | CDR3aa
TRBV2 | CASGQGWNSQPQHF
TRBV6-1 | CASSEVRGFGEQYF
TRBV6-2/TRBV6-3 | CASSTDPTGYGYTF
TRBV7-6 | CASSPGTLQETQYF
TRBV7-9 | CASSSPPGTSGRAYEQYF
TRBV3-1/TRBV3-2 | CASSQDPGGPVRHF
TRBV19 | CASRDSHQPQHF
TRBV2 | CASSRGGPPHYEQYF
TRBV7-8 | CASSLGHLAGEREQFF
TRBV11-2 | CASRPGSWTGNYGYTF
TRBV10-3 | CAIRSGIGYTF
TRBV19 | CASSGTRGLQRYTF
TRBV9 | CASSVALREETQYF
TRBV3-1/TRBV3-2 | CASSQRSGANVLTF